The TCR beta chain under discussion was sequenced for a study of blood T cell repertoires in COVID-19. The CDR3 length is 15 residues. V was clipped by 4 bases and J by 3 bases; unmatched bases: 6. Per germline, CDR1 SGHTA and CDR2 FQGNSA. Method: immunoSEQ multiplex PCR; TCRdb's copy keeps in-frame clones and lacks some. Counted here are about 62,000 clones, roughly 71% occurring once; the ten biggest clones make up 6% to 7%. The source of this sequence is a woman between 45 and 65 years old with active or convalescent COVID-19. Material for sequencing was peripheral blood. This rearrangement joins TRBV7-2 to TRBJ1-5; 7 bases are shared with TRBD1. CDR3 region: CASSSTGFPNQPQHF. CDR3 bases: TGTGCCAGCAGCTCGACAGGGTTCCCCAATCAGCCCCAGCATTTT.